This T cell receptor (beta chain) derives from a study of T-cell reconstitution after alpha-beta-depleted transplantation in children. Study results and limitations: By about two months after transplant, alpha-beta T cells reportedly arose from several hundred graft clones that had expanded. At the one-year point after transplant, T-cell counts and TCRbeta diversity were found to come mostly from T cells that had been newly produced.

Details on this clonotype: Its antigen is not identified.

The CDR3 is made up of 16 amino acids. Germline V gene data show CDR1 as SGHRS and CDR2 as YFSETQ. The V end lost 4 bases, the J end lost 4 bases, and 18 bases lay between the germline ends. The TCRbeta library incorporated unique molecular identifiers. MiXCR, applied by TCRdb to the PCR reads, yields one record per CDR3 protein. This sample has 350,000 to 500,000 distinct CDR3 sequences, with 43% found just once. This TCR was sampled from a girl aged 2 to 9 with aplastic anemia, due to receive a stem cell transplant. The sample in question was PBMCs, obtained before TCRalphabeta/CD19-depleted stem cell transplant. The chain joins TRBV5-1 to TRBJ2-1, with D tentatively TRBD1 or TRBD2 (5 bases each). The CDR3 nucleotides are TGCGCCAGCAGCCCCACGCGAGGGGACGTGTACAATGAGCAGTTCTTC. Translating gives CASSPTRGDVYNEQFF.